The sequence of this TCR beta chain was determined in a study of blood T cell repertoires in COVID-19. How the authors handled the data: The assay estimated nucleated cells by amplifying reference gene primers. Using immunoSEQ multiplex PCR, the repertoire was profiled, and TCRdb retains in-frame clones only, with some absent. For V, J and clone size, that table is used; D and trimming come from the DNA. The sample holds 150,000 to 200,000 clones, about 88% seen once. The CDR3 length is 14 residues. The V end was cut by 3 bases, the J end by 3 bases, with 9 bases between. Per germline, CDR1 LNHDA and CDR2 SQIVND (reference sequence).

Sequencing input: peripheral blood. The rearrangement uses TRBV19 and TRBJ1-5; a possible D gene is TRBD1 (5 bases). The sequence was collected from a woman aged 25 to 39 with active or convalescent COVID-19. The CDR3 nucleotides are TGTGCCAGTAGTATTTCCAGGGACAATCAGCCCCAGCATTTT. Translated, it gives CASSISRDNQPQHF. The whole variable domain, remainder taken from reference TRBV19 and TRBJ1-5, is DGGITQSPKYLFRKEGQNVTLSCEQNLNHDAMYWYRQDPGQGLRLIYYSQIVNDFQKGDIAEGYSVSREKKESFPLTVTSAQKNPTAFYLCASSISRDNQPQHFGDGTRLSIL.